The 13 T cell receptor beta chains presented below share a single source sample, sequenced in a study of cytomegalovirus exposure and HLA in healthy donors. This PCR relied on a set of 60 Vbeta primers and 13 Jbeta primers. Assay used: immunoSEQ multiplex PCR; TCRdb lists only in-frame clones, some missing. The sample lists 130,000 or so clones; approximately 80% were seen once. The sequenced material came from PBMCs. These receptors all stem from a man between 18 and 35 years old in good health and CMV-seronegative.

The chain uses TRBV29-1 and TRBJ2-1, with D possibly matching TRBD1 (5 bases). Germline CDR1 reads SQVTM; CDR2 reads ANQGSEA. The CDR3 has 11 amino acids. Trimming removed 5 bases from V and 4 bases from J, with 6 bases in between. The CDR3 coding sequence is TGCAGCGTTACAGGTTACAATGAGCAGTTCTTC. Protein product: CSVTGYNEQFF.

V gene TRBV7-2 combines with J gene TRBJ1-3, with D possibly matching TRBD1 (5 bases). Germline lookup yields CDR1 SGHTA and CDR2 FQGNSA. Trimming removed 0 bases at V and 2 bases at J, with 8 bases between. The CDR3 spans 15 residues. The CDR3 here is CASSLAGAAGNTIYF. CDR3 in DNA: TGTGCCAGCAGCTTAGCTGGGGCAGCTGGAAACACCATATATTTT.

The chain combines TRBV5-1 with TRBJ1-1; D not resolved. The V gene lost 0 bases and the J gene lost 0 bases, with 12 bases spanning the gap. The CDR3 sequence is 16 residues long. Germline V CDR1 and CDR2: SGHRS, YFSETQ. The CDR3: CASSLGTVTLNTEAFF. The DNA of the CDR3 is TGCGCCAGCAGCTTGGGAACAGTAACCTTGAACACTGAAGCTTTCTTT.

The CDR3 spells CASRRRTVGRVTGELFF. CDR3 bases: TGTGCCAGCAGGCGGCGTACCGTTGGTCGGGTCACCGGGGAGCTGTTTTTT. The chain recombines TRBV2 with TRBJ2-2; D ambiguous. The CDR3 consists of 17 residues. V dropped 6 bases and J dropped 4 bases, with 21 bases sitting between them. Germline CDR1 is SNHLY and CDR2 is FYNNEI. The whole variable domain, filled in from reference TRBV2 and TRBJ2-2, reads EPEVTQTPSHQVTQMGQEVILRCVPISNHLYFYWYRQILGQKVEFLVSFYNNEISEKSEIFDDQFSVERPDGSNFTLKIRSTKLEDSAMYFCASRRRTVGRVTGELFFGEGSRLTVL.

The chain couples TRBV15 to TRBJ2-5; D possibly corresponds to TRBD1 (7 bases). From germline, CDR1 is LNHNV and CDR2 YYDKDF (reference sequence). The CDR3 runs to 15 residues. Between the trimmed V and J ends, which lost 2 bases and 5 bases, there was a span of 15 bases. In DNA, the CDR3 is TGTGCCACCAGCAGACAGGGGGGAGAAGGGGAGACCCAGTACTTC. It codes for CATSRQGGEGETQYF.

This chain links TRBV5-1 with TRBJ1-1, with unresolved D. CDR1 and CDR2 (germline): SGHRS, YFSETQ. The CDR3 loop spans 14 amino acids. The V gene lost 4 bases and the J gene lost 2 bases, with 12 bases spanning the gap. CDR3 protein: CASSPSEPNTEAFF. The CDR3, as DNA: TGCGCCAGCAGCCCATCGGAGCCTAACACTGAAGCTTTCTTT.

The table lists this clone with a few counts. The chain has TRBV4-1 and TRBJ1-1; D call uncertain. Trimming took off 0 bases at V and 2 bases at J, with 7 bases between the two ends. CDR3 length: 14 amino acids. From germline, CDR1 is MGHRA and CDR2 YSYEKL. This chain's CDR3 is CASSQDSFNTEAFF. The DNA for the CDR3 is TGCGCCAGCAGCCAAGATTCTTTTAACACTGAAGCTTTCTTT.

The chain recombines TRBV7-6 with TRBJ2-1; the D gene is possibly TRBD1 (5 bases). The CDR3 spans 16 residues. Germline loops: CDR1 SGHVS, CDR2 FNYEAQ. The V and J ends lost 5 bases and 2 bases respectively, with 16 bases between them. CDR3 region: CASSPLVGRAYNEQFF. The CDR3 nucleotides are TGTGCCAGCAGCCCTTTGGTGGGCAGGGCCTACAATGAGCAGTTCTTC.

DNA of the CDR3: TGCGCCAGCAGCTTGGCAGGACTGCACACTGAAGCTTTCTTT. Protein product: CASSLAGLHTEAFF. The rearrangement joins TRBV5-1 to TRBJ1-1, with D hard to call. CDR1 and CDR2 from the germline V gene are SGHRS and YFSETQ. This CDR3 spans 14 amino acids. The V end was cut by 0 bases, the J end by 3 bases, with 9 bases between.

The J gene is TRBJ2-7, the V gene TRBV7-9; 7 nucleotides match TRBD1. Germline V CDR1 and CDR2: SEHNR, FQNEAQ (reference sequence). The J segment lost 6 bases and the V segment lost 3 bases, leaving 5 bases of the junction unmatched. The CDR3 sequence is 13 residues long. The CDR3 nucleotides are TGTGCCAGCAGCTTCGACAGGGTGGGCGAGCAGTACTTC. Translation gives CASSFDRVGEQYF.

On this clone: Other DNA sequences of this sample code for an identical CDR3. The chain links TRBV7-8 to TRBJ2-7, with D possibly matching TRBD1 (5 bases). The CDR3 totals 15 residues. The germline V gene encodes CDR1 SGHVS and CDR2 FQNEAQ. V gave up 5 bases and J gave up 0 bases, with 14 bases separating them. CDR3 DNA sequence: TGTGCCAGCAGCCTACACAGGTCCAGCTCCTACGAGCAGTACTTC. It codes for CASSLHRSSSYEQYF.

This clone was recorded only once. The chain couples TRBV6-1 to TRBJ2-7; D is undetermined. Trimming stripped 8 bases from V and 6 bases from J, with 23 bases between. The CDR3 is made up of 15 amino acids. Germline assignment: CDR1 MNHNS and CDR2 SASEGT. CDR3 residues: CASGPILVQVGEQYF. The CDR3 region has the DNA TGTGCCAGCGGGCCGATTTTGGTGCAGGTCGGCGAGCAGTACTTC.

V and J are TRBV6-4 and TRBJ2-2, with 11 nucleotides matching TRBD2. The CDR3 has 15 amino acids. In germline, CDR1 is MRHNA, CDR2 SNTAGT. V was pared by 6 bases and J by 5 bases, with 5 bases of the junction left unmatched. The CDR3 DNA reads TGTGCCAGCAGCGCACTAGCGGGGGAAACCGGGGAGCTGTTTTTT. Translating it yields CASSALAGETGELFF.